What follows is one TCR beta chain and its context. Antigen: not known. This specimen comes from a study of monozygotic twins with inflammatory bowel disease. Study-wide results and caveats: A distinction between different T cell subtypes was not possible.

TCRdb reprocessed the 5' RACE reads and stores each CDR3 protein as one record, lacking DNA. The sample table includes some 100,000 distinct CDR3 sequences. Germline V CDR1 and CDR2: SGHAT, FQNNGV. The CDR3 totals 13 residues. The rearrangement links TRBV11-2 to TRBJ2-1; TCRdb picks TRBD1, but there is no DNA to check that call. Source material: blood. This receptor was identified in a human donor with ulcerative colitis or Crohn's disease, or a healthy co-twin of an affected twin (not recorded which). CDR3 protein: CASSPGSYNEQFF.